A selection of T cell receptor beta chains follows, all from one sample in a study of T cell responses to AZD1222 COVID-19 vaccine. Assay: immunoSEQ multiplex PCR; the TCRdb copy retains only in-frame clones and omits some. Its table records about 140,000 clones. The sample consisted of peripheral blood. The receptors derive from an adult in good health. CDR3s include the opening cysteine and the closing phenylalanine or tryptophan. Fields, in order: D gene, J gene, V gene, CDR3 DNA, CDR3 protein. The D gene is left open where the match is weak.

D: -; J: TRBJ1-2; V: TRBV6-1; DNA: TGTGCCAGCAGTGAAGGTGGGGGGGCGGGCTATGGCTACACCTTC; CDR3: CASSEGGGAGYGYTF
D: -; J: TRBJ1-2; V: TRBV7-6; DNA: TGTGCCAGCAGCTTAAGTGGGAACTCTAACTATGGCTACACCTTC; CDR3: CASSLSGNSNYGYTF
D: TRBD1; J: TRBJ1-5; V: TRBV30; DNA: TGTGCCTGGAGTGCGCAGGGGGAACAGCCCCAGCATTTT; CDR3: CAWSAQGEQPQHF
D: TRBD1; J: TRBJ2-5; V: TRBV5-5; DNA: TGTGCCAGCAGGCAAACAGGGGAGAGTTTGGAGACCCAGTACTTC; CDR3: CASRQTGESLETQYF
D: -; J: TRBJ2-7; V: TRBV11-3; DNA: TGTGCCAGCAGCCTGACCGCAACCTACGAGCAGTACTTC; CDR3: CASSLTATYEQYF
D: -; J: TRBJ2-7; V: TRBV7-2; DNA: TGTGCCAGCAGCCCGTTATTGGGGGCCTCTTACGAGCAGTACTTC; CDR3: CASSPLLGASYEQYF
D: TRBD2; J: TRBJ2-1; V: TRBV5-4; DNA: TGTGCCAGCAGCTTTGGGGGACTAGCAGTTTACAATGAGCAGTTCTTC; CDR3: CASSFGGLAVYNEQFF
D: TRBD2; J: TRBJ2-5; V: TRBV3-1/TRBV3-2; DNA: TGTGCCAGCAGCCAAGACGGGACTAGCGGGGACAAGACCCAGTACTTC; CDR3: CASSQDGTSGDKTQYF
D: -; J: TRBJ1-3; V: TRBV4-1; DNA: TGCGCCAGCAGCCAAGAAGGCAGTGCCTCTGGAAACACCATATATTTT; CDR3: CASSQEGSASGNTIYF
D: TRBD2; J: TRBJ2-1; V: TRBV7-3; DNA: TGTGCCAGCAGCAGTAGCGGGAGCCCCTACAATGAGCAGTTCTTC; CDR3: CASSSSGSPYNEQFF
D: -; J: TRBJ1-2; V: TRBV6-2/TRBV6-3; DNA: TGTGCCAGCAGCCCTTATGAGGGGGTTAGCTTTAACTATGGCTACACCTTC; CDR3: CASSPYEGVSFNYGYTF
D: -; J: TRBJ1-2; V: TRBV6-5; DNA: TGTGCCAGCAGTTACCTGGCCGCGAATAGCTACACCTTC; CDR3: CASSYLAANSYTF
D: TRBD1; J: TRBJ1-5; V: TRBV6-1; DNA: TGTGCCAGCAGTGAAATGGCAGGGGGTCGCAATCAGCCCCAGCATTTT; CDR3: CASSEMAGGRNQPQHF
D: -; J: TRBJ1-1; V: TRBV7-9; DNA: TGTGCCAGCAGCTTATTAGCACAGGGAAACACTGAAGCTTTCTTT; CDR3: CASSLLAQGNTEAFF
D: TRBD1; J: TRBJ1-2; V: TRBV30; DNA: TGTGCCTCGGACAGGGGCATATATTTGGGTGGCTACACCTTC; CDR3: CASDRGIYLGGYTF
D: TRBD1; J: TRBJ1-6; V: TRBV5-4; DNA: TGTGCCAGCAGCCTGACAGGGGGGAATTCACCCCTCCACTTT; CDR3: CASSLTGGNSPLHF
D: -; J: TRBJ1-6; V: TRBV7-2; DNA: TGTGCCAGCAGCTTGTTTGGCCCCTATAATTCACCCCTCCACTTT; CDR3: CASSLFGPYNSPLHF
D: -; J: TRBJ1-1; V: TRBV7-2; DNA: TGTGCCAGCAGCCCTCATAGCATGAACACTGAAGCTTTCTTT; CDR3: CASSPHSMNTEAFF
D: -; J: TRBJ2-1; V: TRBV11-2; DNA: TGTGCCAGCAGCCTGATGCGCCGTCGCGATGAGCAGTTCTTC; CDR3: CASSLMRRRDEQFF
D: -; J: TRBJ1-4; V: TRBV6-2/TRBV6-3; DNA: TGTGCCAGCAGCCCGGACAGTCGCGAAAAACTGTTTTTT; CDR3: CASSPDSREKLFF
D: -; J: TRBJ1-2; V: TRBV4-1; DNA: TGCGCCAGCAGCCATATTCAGGTAGGGTATGGCTACACCTTC; CDR3: CASSHIQVGYGYTF
D: -; J: TRBJ1-4; V: TRBV5-4; DNA: TGTGCCAGCAGGGAGGGGCCAACTAATGAAAAACTGTTTTTT; CDR3: CASREGPTNEKLFF
D: TRBD1; J: TRBJ1-1; V: TRBV2; DNA: TGTGCCAGCAGTGACTCGACAGGGGACCACACTGAAGCTTTCTTT; CDR3: CASSDSTGDHTEAFF
D: TRBD2; J: TRBJ2-7; V: TRBV5-4; DNA: TGTGCCAGCAGCTTGGGTCTAGCGGGGGACTACGAGCAGTACTTC; CDR3: CASSLGLAGDYEQYF
D: -; J: TRBJ2-2; V: TRBV24-1; DNA: TGTGCCACCAGTGACCCTGACAGGTCTGGGGAAAACACCGGGGAGCTGTTTTTT; CDR3: CATSDPDRSGENTGELFF
D: -; J: TRBJ2-7; V: TRBV11-3; DNA: TGTGCCAGCAGCTTAGAGGGGGGGCAGGGGGGAGTAGGCGAGCAGTACTTC; CDR3: CASSLEGGQGGVGEQYF
D: -; J: TRBJ2-7; V: TRBV10-3; DNA: TGTGCCATCACCCCCCGCAAGGGGGAGGAGCAGTACTTC; CDR3: CAITPRKGEEQYF
D: TRBD2; J: TRBJ2-5; V: TRBV29-1; DNA: TGCAGCGTTGAACGAGTAGCGGGAGAGACCCAGTACTTC; CDR3: CSVERVAGETQYF
D: TRBD1; J: TRBJ2-3; V: TRBV7-3; DNA: TGTGCCAGCAGCCTCAGGACAGGGGGCCTTGTAGCTAGCACAGATACGCAGTATTTT; CDR3: CASSLRTGGLVASTDTQYF
D: -; J: TRBJ1-2; V: TRBV7-9; DNA: TGTGCCAGCAGCTTATACCAGGGGAGCGGCTACACCTTC; CDR3: CASSLYQGSGYTF
D: -; J: TRBJ1-6; V: TRBV5-5; DNA: TGTGCCAGCAGTCTTACTCATTCACCCCTCCACTTT; CDR3: CASSLTHSPLHF
D: -; J: TRBJ1-4; V: TRBV3-1/TRBV3-2; DNA: TGTGCCAGCAGCCACGGGGCGGCTAATGAAAAACTGTTTTTT; CDR3: CASSHGAANEKLFF
D: -; J: TRBJ1-1; V: TRBV6-5; DNA: TGTGCCAGCAGTTACAATTCCATGGCTTTCTTT; CDR3: CASSYNSMAFF
D: -; J: TRBJ1-1; V: TRBV29-1; DNA: TGCAGCGGGGTTCGGGGGCCTAGGACTGAAGCTTTCTTT; CDR3: CSGVRGPRTEAFF
D: TRBD2; J: TRBJ2-3; V: TRBV11-1; DNA: TGTGCCAGCAGCCCCGGGGGGGAGGTGACAGATACGCAGTATTTT; CDR3: CASSPGGEVTDTQYF
D: -; J: TRBJ1-2; V: TRBV30; DNA: TGTGCCTGGAGTGTACGGTCTTTTGGGGTTGACCGTGGCTACACCTTC; CDR3: CAWSVRSFGVDRGYTF
D: -; J: TRBJ1-1; V: TRBV10-3; DNA: TGTGCCATCAGTGAGTCGATGAGGGGCTCTGAAGCTTTCTTT; CDR3: CAISESMRGSEAFF
D: -; J: TRBJ2-2; V: TRBV15; DNA: TGTGCCACCAGCAGGGACGGTACGAACACCGGGGAGCTGTTTTTT; CDR3: CATSRDGTNTGELFF
D: -; J: TRBJ1-5; V: TRBV5-8; DNA: TGTGCCAGCAGCTTGGATGGGGTAGGCGTTCAGCCCCAGCATTTT; CDR3: CASSLDGVGVQPQHF
D: -; J: TRBJ1-6; V: TRBV21-1; DNA: TGTGCCAGCAGCAAAGCGCGTAGGCCAGGGTTACAGGGGGCGGTAGGTGCACCCCTCCACTTT; CDR3: CASSKARRPGLQGAVGAPLHF
D: TRBD1; J: TRBJ1-6; V: TRBV4-2; DNA: TGTGCCAGCACGACCAATGACAGGGGAAATTCACCCCTCCACTTT; CDR3: CASTTNDRGNSPLHF
D: -; J: TRBJ1-3; V: TRBV10-3; DNA: TGTGCCATCAGTGAGTCAGCACTGCTTTTCTCTGGAAACACCATATATTTT; CDR3: CAISESALLFSGNTIYF